Below, 7 T cell receptor beta chains from the same sample are listed, as sequenced in a study of cytomegalovirus exposure and HLA in healthy donors. The PCR employed 60 Vbeta primers together with 13 Jbeta primers. The assay was immunoSEQ multiplex PCR, and TCRdb's table has in-frame clones only and misses some. This sample has roughly 150,000 clones; roughly 80% occur once, and the top ten carry over 1.1%. The sample consisted of PBMCs. The receptors derive from a man younger than 35 in good health and CMV-seronegative.

The genes are TRBV2 and TRBJ2-7, with TRBD2 as a possible D gene (5 bases). The V gene's germline CDR1 is SNHLY and CDR2 FYNNEI. The CDR3 length is 16 residues. Trimming took 2 bases from V and 0 from J, leaving 14 bases between them. CDR3 sequence reads: CASSESGGTDSYEQYF. CDR3 nucleotides: TGTGCCAGCAGTGAATCCGGAGGAACTGACTCCTACGAGCAGTACTTC.

This clone appeared a few times. The V and J genes are TRBV18 and TRBJ2-7; 14 positions agree with TRBD2. After removal of 8 bases from V and 2 bases from J, the junction contained 2 bases not matched to a gene. Germline lookup yields CDR1 KGHSH and CDR2 LQKENI. The CDR3 has 14 residues. The CDR3 sequence is CASGTSGSTYEQYF. The CDR3 coding sequence is TGTGCCAGCGGGACTAGCGGGAGCACCTACGAGCAGTACTTC.

CDR3 sequence: CASSYSWGTVSYEQYF. CDR3 in DNA: TGTGCCAGCAGTTACTCGTGGGGGACAGTCTCCTACGAGCAGTACTTC. V gene TRBV6-6 combines with J gene TRBJ2-7; 7 bases align to TRBD1. V was clipped by 0 bases and J by 0 bases; unmatched bases: 5. The CDR3 is 16 amino acids. Looked up from germline, CDR1 is MNHNY and CDR2 is SVGAGI (reference sequence).

The chain uses TRBV7-6 and TRBJ2-5; TRBD1 is a possible D gene (6 bases). The CDR3 loop spans 14 amino acids. The germline V gene has CDR1 SGHVS and CDR2 FNYEAQ. Trimming took off 4 bases at V and 1 base at J, with 10 bases between the two ends. CDR3 nucleotide sequence: TGTGCCAGCAGCTCAGGGACAAGCCAAGAGACCCAGTACTTC. Encoded protein: CASSSGTSQETQYF. The full variable domain, its missing parts supplied by reference TRBV7-6 and TRBJ2-5, is GAGVSQSPRYKVTKRGQDVALRCDPISGHVSLYWYRQALGQGPEFLTYFNYEAQQDKSGLPNDRFSAERPEGSISTLTIQRTEQRDSAMYRCASSSGTSQETQYFGPGTRLLVL.

Only one count was recorded for this clone. The chain is built from TRBV6-5 and TRBJ2-1; 10 nucleotides align to TRBD2. J was trimmed by 7 bases and V by 8 bases; bases with no gene match: 5. Looked up from germline, CDR1 is MNHEY and CDR2 is SVGAGI. The CDR3 is 13 amino acids. The CDR3 DNA follows: TGTGCCAGCTCAAGCGGGGGGGGTAATGAGCAGTTCTTC. Encoded protein: CASSSGGGNEQFF.

V is TRBV2 and J is TRBJ2-7, with TRBD2 matching 9 bases. Germline V gene sequence: CDR1 SNHLY, CDR2 FYNNEI. V shed 9 bases and J 6 bases; nucleotides not matched to a gene: 12. CDR3 length: 14 amino acids. The CDR3 spells CASSRGLAFSEQYF. The CDR3 DNA sequence: TGTGCCAGTTCTAGGGGACTAGCCTTTTCCGAGCAGTACTTC. Together with reference TRBV2 and TRBJ2-7, the CDR3 gives the full variable domain: EPEVTQTPSHQVTQMGQEVILRCVPISNHLYFYWYRQILGQKVEFLVSFYNNEISEKSEIFDDQFSVERPDGSNFTLKIRSTKLEDSAMYFCASSRGLAFSEQYFGPGTRLTVT.

This chain links TRBV18 with TRBJ1-2, with D possibly matching TRBD1 (6 bases). The CDR3 covers 13 residues. V lost 4 bases to trimming and J lost 5 bases, with 11 bases between them. Germline V gives CDR1 KGHSH, CDR2 LQKENI. CDR3 in DNA: TGTGCCAGCTCACTGGGGGCTTCATATGGCTACACCTTC. The encoded protein is CASSLGASYGYTF.